One sample yielded the 20 T cell receptor beta chains listed below, sequenced in a study of breast tumors, draining lymph nodes, adjacent tissues. Samples came from axillary lymph nodes draining the breast cancer. One entry per CDR3 protein, called by TCRdb with MiXCR from the multiplex PCR reads. The profile shows 100,000 or so distinct CDR3 sequences, approximately 22% of them singletons. The material sequenced was axillary lymph node tissue. These receptors all come from a female donor with breast cancer. Some clones in this sample may be carry-over from other donors' samples.

This clonotype appeared many times. The gene calls are TRBV27 and TRBJ1-4; D is possibly TRBD1 (5 bases). The CDR3 contains 14 residues. Germline CDR1 and CDR2: MNHEY and SMNVEV (reference sequence). Trimming cost V 3 bases and J 7 bases, with 12 bases left between them. The CDR3, as DNA: TGTGCCAGCAGTTTCGGGGCAGTTCGTGAAAAACTGTTTTTT. This encodes CASSFGAVREKLFF.

This clonotype was seen at least ten times. The gene calls are TRBV6-1 and TRBJ2-7; 9 positions match TRBD2. The V and J ends lost 7 bases and 3 bases, in that order; junction bases with no gene match: 7. From germline, CDR1 is MNHNS and CDR2 SASEGT. The CDR3 is made up of 14 amino acids. In DNA, the CDR3 is TGTGCCAGCACCCCCGGGACTAGCCTCTACGAGCAGTACTTC. It encodes CASTPGTSLYEQYF.

This clonotype was seen ten or more times. The gene calls are TRBV9 and TRBJ2-1, with 9 bases matching TRBD1. V shed 2 bases, J shed 4 bases, and the junction held 7 bases outside the gene matches. CDR1 is SGDLS and CDR2 is YYNGEE in the germline V gene. The CDR3 is 16 amino acids. Written as DNA, the CDR3 is TGTGCCAGCAGCGTCTTGACAGGGGGGCCTTACAATGAGCAGTTCTTC. Its protein product is CASSVLTGGPYNEQFF. Combining the CDR3 with reference TRBV9 and TRBJ2-1 gives the whole variable domain DSGVTQTPKHLITATGQRVTLRCSPRSGDLSVYWYQQSLDQGLQFLIQYYNGEERAKGNILERFSAQQFPDLHSELNLSSLELGDSALYFCASSVLTGGPYNEQFFGPGTRLTVL.

This clonotype was seen only a few times. With a much larger clone just one base away, this may be a read error. The CDR3 DNA reads TGCGCCAGCATCGGGACAGGGGGCTACGAGCAGTACTTC. It encodes CASIGTGGYEQYF. The gene calls are TRBV5-1 and TRBJ2-7; 11 positions match TRBD1. CDR3 length: 13 amino acids. Losses at the gene ends were 6 bases for V and 3 bases for J; bases not matched to a gene: 2. CDR1 and CDR2 from the germline V gene are SGHRS and YFSETQ.

About this clonotype: One junction end disagrees with the germline gene, perhaps due to a read error. The chain is built from TRBV7-9 and TRBJ2-7; D is ambiguous. Looked up from germline, CDR1 is SEHNR and CDR2 is FQNEAQ (reference sequence). This CDR3 is 13 amino acids long. The CDR3 DNA reads as TGTGCCAGCAGCACCGGGCTTACCTACGAGCAGTGCTTC. This encodes CASSTGLTYEQCF.

In this sample, this clonotype turned up many times. The chain joins TRBV27 to TRBJ1-2, with TRBD1 matching 8 bases. Per the germline V gene, CDR1 is MNHEY and CDR2 is SMNVEV (reference sequence). V was clipped by 4 bases and J by 8 bases; unmatched bases: 12. The CDR3 is 15 amino acids. The CDR3 nucleotides are TGTGCCAGCAGTTCTTACCGGACAGGGAGGGGCGGCTACACCTTC. Protein product: CASSSYRTGRGGYTF.

This clonotype came up many times. This chain joins TRBV24-1 and TRBJ2-7; TRBD1 matches at 7 bases. V trimming: 4 bases; J trimming: 3 bases; junction bases outside the gene matches: 11. CDR3 length equals 16 residues. CDR1 and CDR2 (germline): KGHDR, SFDVKD. The CDR3 loop is CATSDPRTGRGYEQYF. For the CDR3, the DNA is TGTGCCACCAGTGACCCACGGACAGGTCGAGGCTACGAGCAGTACTTC.

This clonotype was seen repeatedly, ten times or more. At one end the junction does not follow the germline gene, possibly because of a read error. The rearrangement links TRBV10-3 to TRBJ2-7; 8 bases align to TRBD1. Per the germline V gene, CDR1 is ENHRY and CDR2 is SYGVKD. The CDR3 is made up of 11 amino acids. CDR3 loop: CAISGQGRIGF. Written as DNA, the CDR3 is TGTGCCATCAGTGGACAGGGGCGGATCGGCTTC.

The genes are TRBV6-1 and TRBJ2-3; the D gene is possibly TRBD1 (6 bases). Germline lookup yields CDR1 MNHNS and CDR2 SASEGT. The CDR3 runs 14 residues. Trimming took off 5 bases at V and 2 bases at J, with 11 bases between the two ends. In nucleotides, the CDR3 is TGTGCCAGCAGTCTTACAGGGTTCACAGATACGCAGTATTTT. This translates into CASSLTGFTDTQYF.

In its sample, this clonotype was seen many times. The chain's CDR3 is CASSYGAGQKDGYTF. The CDR3 nucleotides read TGTGCCAGCAGTTACGGCGCTGGACAGAAGGATGGCTACACCTTC. This rearrangement joins TRBV6-5 to TRBJ1-2, with a possible D match to TRBD1 (6 bases). The CDR3 runs to 15 residues. Trimming took 2 bases from V and 6 from J, leaving 16 bases between them. The germline CDR1 and CDR2 sequences are MNHEY and SVGAGI.

This clonotype was detected many times. The chain is built from TRBV15 and TRBJ1-2; TRBD1 aligns across 7 bases. CDR1 is LNHNV and CDR2 is YYDKDF in the germline V gene (reference sequence). The CDR3 extends over 14 amino acids. Trimming took 0 bases from V and 5 from J; bases not matched to a gene: 3. The DNA of the CDR3 is TGTGCCACCAGCAGAGATGAGGGGGCTTATGGCTACACCTTC. It specifies CATSRDEGAYGYTF.

In this sample, this clonotype turned up once. V usage is TRBV27 and J usage is TRBJ2-6; D is unclear. Germline V gives CDR1 MNHEY, CDR2 SMNVEV (reference sequence). The ends were cut back, 2 bases at V and 2 bases at J, with 16 bases in the middle. The CDR3 is made up of 18 amino acids. CDR3 protein: CASSLEGKVNPGANVLTF. CDR3 nucleotide sequence: TGTGCCAGCAGTTTAGAAGGTAAGGTAAATCCTGGGGCCAACGTCCTGACTTTC.

This clonotype turned up a few times. The chain is built from TRBV28 and TRBJ2-1; TRBD2 matches 12 bases. The V segment lost 5 bases and the J segment 1 base; nucleotides outside the gene matches: 3. Germline V gene data show CDR1 as MDHEN and CDR2 as SYDVKM. The CDR3 is 16 amino acids. CDR3 sequence reads: CASSVLAGGSYNEQFF. DNA of the CDR3: TGTGCCAGCAGTGTACTAGCGGGAGGTTCCTACAATGAGCAGTTCTTC. Full variable domain (remainder filled in from reference TRBV28 and TRBJ2-1): DVKVTQSSRYLVKRTGEKVFLECVQDMDHENMFWYRQDPGLGLRLIYFSYDVKMKEKGDIPEGYSVSREKKERFSLILESASTNQTSMYLCASSVLAGGSYNEQFFGPGTRLTVL.

This clonotype has ten or more counts. This chain links TRBV2 with TRBJ2-3, with D perhaps TRBD1 or TRBD2 (5 bases each). Germline assignment: CDR1 SNHLY and CDR2 FYNNEI. Trimming cost V 6 bases and J 6 bases, with 25 bases left between them. This CDR3 contains 17 residues. The CDR3 is CASRGPGKEMIEDTQYF. In DNA form, the CDR3 reads TGTGCCAGCAGGGGACCGGGAAAAGAAATGATAGAGGATACGCAGTATTTT.

This clonotype was detected many times. This chain links TRBV7-9 with TRBJ1-2, with 7 bases that match TRBD1. Germline CDR1 and CDR2: SEHNR and FQNEAQ (reference sequence). Germline trimming cut 2 bases from V and 5 bases from J; bases unmatched to any gene: 11. The CDR3 totals 16 residues. The CDR3 coding sequence is TGTGCCAGCAGCTTAACGGGACAGTTTGATCCTTATGGCTACACCTTC. Encoded protein: CASSLTGQFDPYGYTF.

The table lists this clonotype with many counts. The chain links TRBV5-5 to TRBJ1-2; no clear D. The V gene lost 4 bases and the J gene lost 4 bases, with 8 bases spanning the gap. This CDR3 is built from 12 residues. The germline V gene has CDR1 SGHKS and CDR2 YYEKEE (reference sequence). The CDR3 coding sequence is TGTGCCAGCAGCGTTGACACCTATGGCTACACCTTC. Amino acids: CASSVDTYGYTF.

On this clonotype itself: Just one base apart from a much larger clone, this may be a read error. The V gene is TRBV4-1, the J gene TRBJ1-5; D is possibly TRBD1 (5 bases). The CDR3 sequence is 15 residues long. Germline V CDR1 and CDR2: MGHRA, YSYEKL. Trimming took off 1 base at V and 9 bases at J, with 16 bases between the two ends. The CDR3 sequence is CASSQGGIRDLPQHF. CDR3 DNA sequence: TGCGCCAGCAGCCAAGGGGGGATAAGGGACCTGCCCCAGCATTTT.

This clonotype was counted ten times or more. CDR3 nucleotides: TGTGCCAGCAGGGAGGGGGCAGGAGGGTTGGGTGAGCAGTTCTTC. Translation gives CASREGAGGLGEQFF. This sequence joins TRBV6-1 and TRBJ2-1, with D tentatively TRBD1 (7 bases). CDR3 size: 15 residues. The germline V and J ends were trimmed by 6 bases and 9 bases, with 21 bases remaining between them. CDR1 and CDR2 (germline): MNHNS, SASEGT.

This chain uses TRBV28 with TRBJ2-1; D is undetermined. Germline CDR1 reads MDHEN; CDR2 reads SYDVKM. The CDR3 has 12 amino acids. The V end lost 3 bases, the J end lost 7 bases, and 7 bases lay between the germline ends. The CDR3 spells CASSFPGNEQFF. CDR3 DNA: TGTGCCAGCAGTTTTCCGGGTAATGAGCAGTTCTTC.

This clonotype was observed many times. The V and J genes are TRBV19 and TRBJ1-2; 9 bases align to TRBD1. CDR1 is LNHDA and CDR2 is SQIVND in the germline V gene (reference sequence). V shed 6 bases and J 3 bases; nucleotides not matched to a gene: 5. The length of the CDR3 is 14 residues. CDR3 protein: CASRRTGADYGYTF. DNA for the CDR3: TGTGCCAGTAGGAGGACAGGGGCTGACTATGGCTACACCTTC.